The 22 T cell receptor beta chains presented below share a single source sample, sequenced in a study of T cells in Graves' hyperthyroidism and ophthalmopathy. Amplified regions were TCR beta CDR3 sequences from RNA transcripts. Primed by the HTBI set, a first-round RT-PCR was run on the TCR CDR3. TCRdb processed the multiplex PCR reads anew with MiXCR; each CDR3 protein has one entry. This sample carries some 600,000 distinct CDR3 sequences, approximately 15% of them seen once, and the ten largest clones take almost 6%. The specimen was blood. The receptors were sampled from a woman between 25 and 40 years old with Graves' hyperthyroidism that later progressed to Graves' ophthalmopathy.

The chain is built from TRBV9 and TRBJ1-1; tentatively, D is TRBD1 (5 bases). Per germline, CDR1 SGDLS and CDR2 YYNGEE. The CDR3 spans 16 residues. V lost 6 bases, J lost 1 base, and 19 bases lay in between. The CDR3 region has the DNA TGTGCCAGCAATGAAGGGACGGCCTCGAGGAACACTGAAGCTTTCTTT. Translation: CASNEGTASRNTEAFF.

In its sample, this clonotype was seen many times. V and J are TRBV3-1 and TRBJ2-1, with TRBD1 as a possible D gene (6 bases). Germline CDR1 is LGHDT and CDR2 is YNNKEL (reference sequence). The CDR3 is 15 residues long. The V end lost 4 bases, the J end lost 7 bases, and 17 bases lay between the germline ends. The CDR3 bases are TGTGCCAGCAGCCCAGAAGGGGGTTACGGGAATGAGCAGTTCTTC. Encoded protein: CASSPEGGYGNEQFF.

This clonotype was counted at least ten times. The chain is built from TRBV2 and TRBJ2-2, with a possible D match to TRBD2 (6 bases). The CDR3 consists of 13 residues. V lost 9 bases and J lost 7, with 15 bases in between. Germline V gene lookup returns CDR1 SNHLY and CDR2 FYNNEI. CDR3 sequence (DNA): TGTGCCAGTCCCGTAGTGGGGGGCGGGGAGCTGTTTTTT. It is translated as CASPVVGGGELFF.

The chain is built from TRBV7-3 and TRBJ2-5; 10 bases are a match to TRBD2. Trimming cost V 3 bases and J 4 bases; bases outside gene matches: 5. The CDR3 is 15 amino acids. Germline values: CDR1 SGHTA, CDR2 FQGTGA. CDR3 loop: CASSLTSGLGETQYF. The CDR3 DNA sequence: TGTGCCAGCAGCTTGACTAGCGGGTTGGGAGAGACCCAGTACTTC.

The rearrangement links TRBV20-1 to TRBJ1-5; D is undetermined. The length of the CDR3 is 13 residues. Trimming left V 5 bases short and J 0 bases short, with 8 bases between. Germline CDR1 and CDR2: DFQATT and SNEGSKA (reference sequence). Here the CDR3 DNA reads TGCAGTGCTTCTGAAGATAGCAATCAGCCCCAGCATTTT. This codes for CSASEDSNQPQHF.

The rearrangement joins TRBV4-3 to TRBJ1-3; no clear D. This CDR3 is built from 15 residues. V lost 0 bases and J lost 0, with 6 bases in between. The germline V gene encodes CDR1 LGHNA and CDR2 YSLEER. The CDR3 nucleotides read TGCGCCAGCAGCCAAGATCCCCGCTCTGGAAACACCATATATTTT. This gives the protein CASSQDPRSGNTIYF.

The chain combines TRBV7-9 with TRBJ2-7; D uncertain. Trimming removed 6 bases from V and 6 bases from J, with 18 bases in between. CDR1 SEHNR and CDR2 FQNEAQ come from the germline V gene (reference sequence). This CDR3 spans 14 amino acids. CDR3 nucleotide sequence: TGTGCCAGCAGTCCGGGCAGCGCGGCCTTCGAGCAGTACTTC. Encoded protein: CASSPGSAAFEQYF.

The chain uses TRBV5-4 and TRBJ1-1, with a possible D match to TRBD1 (6 bases). The CDR3 loop spans 11 amino acids. The V and J ends lost 2 bases and 10 bases respectively, with 9 bases between them. Germline CDR1 is SGHNT and CDR2 is YYREEE (reference sequence). The CDR3 bases are TGTGCCAGCAGCTTCCAGGGGCGAGCTTTCTTT. It yields the protein CASSFQGRAFF.

As regards this clonotype: Since a much larger clone is just one base distant, this may be a read error. The gene calls are TRBV18 and TRBJ2-7; D call uncertain. This CDR3 is built from 12 residues. Germline CDR1 KGHSH, CDR2 LQKENI. Trimming removed 0 bases from V and 6 bases from J, with 6 bases in between. The DNA of the CDR3 is TGTGCCAGCTCACCACCTACGCTCGAGCAGTACTTC. Translating gives CASSPPTLEQYF.

As regards this clonotype: One base away lies a much larger clone, so this may be a sequencing read error. The rearrangement links TRBV11-3 to TRBJ2-3; 13 bases line up with TRBD2. The trim removed 1 base at V and 1 base at J, leaving 2 bases unmatched. The CDR3 has 17 residues. The germline V gene has CDR1 SGHNT and CDR2 YENEEA. As DNA, the CDR3 is TGTGCCAGCAGCTTAGGTGGGACTAGCGGGGGCACAGATACGCAGTATTTT. The encoded protein is CASSLGGTSGGTDTQYF. Variable domain in full (rest from reference TRBV11-3 and TRBJ2-3): EAGVVQSPRYKIIEKKQPVAFWCNPISGHNTLYWYLQNLGQGPELLIRYENEEAVDDSQLPKDRFSAERLKGVDSTLKIQPAELGDSAVYLCASSLGGTSGGTDTQYFGPGTRLTVL.

This clonotype occurred a few times. V usage is TRBV12-3 or TRBV12-4 and J usage is TRBJ1-2, with D possibly matching TRBD1 (6 bases). The CDR3 contains 15 residues. Trimming cost V 0 bases and J 4 bases, with 12 bases left between them. The CDR3 reads CASSLAGGTSYGYTF. In nucleotides, the CDR3 is TGTGCCAGCAGTTTAGCCGGCGGGACAAGCTATGGCTACACCTTC.

Points on this clonotype: It may be a read error: a sequence one base away is much more abundant. J is TRBJ2-5 and V is TRBV30; 8 bases line up with TRBD2. From germline, CDR1 is GTSNPN and CDR2 SVGIG (reference sequence). There are 13 residues in the CDR3. CDR3 protein: CAWLERGLETLYF. The CDR3 region has the DNA TGTGCCTGGTTGGAGCGGGGACTAGAGACCCTGTACTTC.

This rearrangement joins TRBV12-5 to TRBJ1-3, with 7 bases aligning to TRBD1. The CDR3 length is 15 residues. Germline V CDR1 and CDR2: LGHNT, FRNRAP. V trimming: 4 bases; J trimming: 2 bases; junction bases outside the gene matches: 5. The CDR3 sequence is CASGSVTGPGNTIYF. For the CDR3, the DNA is TGTGCTAGTGGTTCTGTGACAGGGCCTGGAAACACCATATATTTT.

This clonotype came up a few times. The chain couples TRBV5-1 to TRBJ2-3, with D possibly matching TRBD2 (7 bases). The V gene's germline CDR1 is SGHRS and CDR2 YFSETQ. The V and J ends lost 2 bases and 5 bases respectively, with 21 bases between them. This CDR3 contains 17 residues. In DNA form, the CDR3 reads TGCGCCAGCAGCTTTGAGGTGTGGGGGGGCGACCAAGATACGCAGTATTTT. Protein: CASSFEVWGGDQDTQYF.

This clonotype was counted at least ten times. The chain recombines TRBV6-2 or TRBV6-3 with TRBJ1-5; TRBD1 matches 8 bases. Looked up from germline, CDR1 is MNHEY and CDR2 is SVGEGT. This CDR3 region has 13 residues. V lost 5 bases to trimming and J lost 5 bases; unmatched junction nucleotides: 2. The CDR3 loop reads CASSRDRYQPQHF. Here the CDR3 DNA reads TGTGCCAGCAGTCGGGACAGGTATCAGCCCCAGCATTTT.

This clonotype was found many times. The genes are TRBV2 and TRBJ2-1, with 7 positions matching TRBD1. The CDR3 loop spans 14 amino acids. CDR1 is SNHLY and CDR2 is FYNNEI in the germline V gene. The trim removed 5 bases at V and 6 bases at J, leaving 7 bases unmatched. The CDR3 loop is CASSPQTGVNEQFF. The CDR3 region has the DNA TGTGCCAGCAGTCCTCAAACAGGGGTCAATGAGCAGTTCTTC.

The table lists this clonotype with many counts. This chain joins TRBV20-1 and TRBJ1-2; 9 positions agree with TRBD1. The germline V gene has CDR1 DFQATT and CDR2 SNEGSKA (reference sequence). This CDR3 is built from 16 residues. The V segment lost 6 bases and the J segment 2 bases; nucleotides outside the gene matches: 13. CDR3 in DNA: TGCAGTGCCCCCAGGGGGACAGGGTTAGCGAACTATGGCTACACCTTC. Translating it yields CSAPRGTGLANYGYTF.

CDR3 coding DNA: TGTGCCAGCAGCGGGGGGGGGTCGGGCACCGGGGAGCTGTTTTTT. Protein sequence: CASSGGGSGTGELFF. This chain connects TRBV9 to TRBJ2-2; TRBD2 aligns across 7 bases. Germline V CDR1 and CDR2: SGDLS, YYNGEE. This CDR3 region has 15 residues. V trimming: 3 bases; J trimming: 4 bases; junction bases outside the gene matches: 6.

This clonotype was detected ten times or more. The chain employs TRBV10-3 and TRBJ1-1; D perhaps matches TRBD1 (5 bases). The CDR3 extends over 13 amino acids. The V end was cut by 6 bases, the J end by 6 bases, with 14 bases between. Germline loops: CDR1 ENHRY, CDR2 SYGVKD. This chain's CDR3 is CAIRSQGVAEAFF. The CDR3 region has the DNA TGTGCCATCAGGTCTCAAGGGGTGGCTGAAGCTTTCTTT.

This clonotype has ten or more counts. The chain has TRBV27 and TRBJ2-2; D perhaps matches TRBD2 (6 bases). Per germline, CDR1 MNHEY and CDR2 SMNVEV (reference sequence). The CDR3 totals 18 residues. V lost 5 bases and J 4 bases, leaving 23 bases between the germline ends. In DNA form, the CDR3 reads TGTGCCAGCAGTCAGAACGCCGGGACTCCCCTCCTCACCGGGGAGCTGTTTTTT. This translates into CASSQNAGTPLLTGELFF.

The table lists this clonotype with many counts. This rearrangement joins TRBV12-3 or TRBV12-4 to TRBJ1-1; tentative D call: TRBD1 (5 bases). Trimming stripped 5 bases from V and 1 base from J, with 8 bases between. CDR3 length: 13 amino acids. In DNA, the CDR3 is TGTGCCAGCAGTGCGGGACCGAACACTGAAGCTTTCTTT. It is translated as CASSAGPNTEAFF.

This clonotype has ten or more counts. The chain combines TRBV7-2 with TRBJ2-1; D is perhaps TRBD2 (6 bases). This CDR3 is 15 amino acids long. Germline V gene data show CDR1 as SGHTA and CDR2 as FQGNSA. V lost 2 bases and J 3 bases, leaving 11 bases between the germline ends. CDR3 nucleotides: TGTGCCAGCAGCTTAATGCGGGACTTCTACAATGAGCAGTTCTTC. This encodes CASSLMRDFYNEQFF.